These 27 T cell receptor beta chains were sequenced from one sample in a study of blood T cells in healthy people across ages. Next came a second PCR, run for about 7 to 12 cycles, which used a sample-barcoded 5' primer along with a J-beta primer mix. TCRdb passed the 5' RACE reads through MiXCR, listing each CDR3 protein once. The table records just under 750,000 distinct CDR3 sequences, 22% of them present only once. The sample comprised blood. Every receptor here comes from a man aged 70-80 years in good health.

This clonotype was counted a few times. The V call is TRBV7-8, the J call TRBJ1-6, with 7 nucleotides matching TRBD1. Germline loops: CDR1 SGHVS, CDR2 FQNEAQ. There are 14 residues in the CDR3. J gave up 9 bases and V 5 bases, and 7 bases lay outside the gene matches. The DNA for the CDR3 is TGTGCCAGCAGCCCGGGACAGATACTTTCACCCCTCCACTTT. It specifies CASSPGQILSPLHF.

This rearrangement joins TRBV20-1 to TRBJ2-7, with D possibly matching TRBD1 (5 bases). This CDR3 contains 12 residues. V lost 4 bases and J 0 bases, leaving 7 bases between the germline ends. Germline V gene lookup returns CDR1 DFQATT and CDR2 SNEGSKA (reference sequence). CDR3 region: CSAIGDSYEQYF. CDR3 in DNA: TGCAGTGCTATAGGGGACTCCTACGAGCAGTACTTC.

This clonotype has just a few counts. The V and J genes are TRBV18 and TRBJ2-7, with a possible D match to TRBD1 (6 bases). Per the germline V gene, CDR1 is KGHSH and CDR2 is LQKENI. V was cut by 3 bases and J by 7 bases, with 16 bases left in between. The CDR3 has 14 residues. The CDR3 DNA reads TGTGCCAGCTCACCCACGGGACAAGAGGGGGAGCAGTACTTC. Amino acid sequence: CASSPTGQEGEQYF.

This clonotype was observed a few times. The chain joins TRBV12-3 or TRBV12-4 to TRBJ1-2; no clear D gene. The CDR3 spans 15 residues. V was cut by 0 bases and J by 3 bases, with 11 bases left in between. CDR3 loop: CASSLAGIRDYGYTF. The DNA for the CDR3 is TGTGCCAGCAGTTTAGCGGGGATTAGAGACTATGGCTACACCTTC.

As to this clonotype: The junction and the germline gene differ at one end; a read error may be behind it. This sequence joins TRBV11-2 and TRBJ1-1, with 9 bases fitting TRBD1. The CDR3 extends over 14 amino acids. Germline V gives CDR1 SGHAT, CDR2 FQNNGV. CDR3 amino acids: CASSAGTGINQRDF. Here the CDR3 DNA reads TGTGCCAGCAGCGCCGGGACAGGGATAAATCAAAGGGACTTT.

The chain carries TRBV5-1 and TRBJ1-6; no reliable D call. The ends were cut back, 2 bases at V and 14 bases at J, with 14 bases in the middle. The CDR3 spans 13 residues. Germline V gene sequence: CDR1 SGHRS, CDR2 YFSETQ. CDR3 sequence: CASSLGGRSTLHF. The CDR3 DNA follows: TGCGCCAGCAGCTTAGGAGGCAGGAGCACCCTCCACTTT. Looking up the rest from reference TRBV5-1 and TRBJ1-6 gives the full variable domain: KAGVTQTPRYLIKTRGQQVTLSCSPISGHRSVSWYQQTPGQGLQFLFEYFSETQRNKGNFPGRFSGRQFSNSRSEMNVSTLELGDSALYLCASSLGGRSTLHFGNGTRLTVT.

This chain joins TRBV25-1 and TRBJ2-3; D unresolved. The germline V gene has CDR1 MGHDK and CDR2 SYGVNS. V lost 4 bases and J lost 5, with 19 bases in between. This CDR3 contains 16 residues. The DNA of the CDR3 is TGTGCCAGCAGTGGGCCAGGTCCCGGGTCGATAGATACGCAGTATTTT. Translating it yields CASSGPGPGSIDTQYF.

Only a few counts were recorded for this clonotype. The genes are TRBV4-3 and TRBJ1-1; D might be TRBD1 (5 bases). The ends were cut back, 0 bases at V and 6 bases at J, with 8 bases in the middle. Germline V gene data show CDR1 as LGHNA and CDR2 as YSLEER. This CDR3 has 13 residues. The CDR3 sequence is CASSQDQGSEAFF. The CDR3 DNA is TGCGCCAGCAGCCAAGACCAGGGCTCTGAAGCTTTCTTT.

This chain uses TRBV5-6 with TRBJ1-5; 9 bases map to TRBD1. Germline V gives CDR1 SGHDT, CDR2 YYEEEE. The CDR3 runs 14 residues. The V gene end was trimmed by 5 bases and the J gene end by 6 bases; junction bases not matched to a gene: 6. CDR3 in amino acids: CASSAGQGFQPQHF. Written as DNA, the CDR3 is TGTGCCAGCAGTGCGGGACAGGGCTTTCAGCCCCAGCATTTT.

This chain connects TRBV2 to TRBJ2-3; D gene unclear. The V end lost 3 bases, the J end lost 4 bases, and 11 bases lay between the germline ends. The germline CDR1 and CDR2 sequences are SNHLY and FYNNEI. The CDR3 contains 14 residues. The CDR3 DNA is TGTGCCAGCAGTGATAACGGTCTAGCAGATACGCAGTATTTT. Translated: CASSDNGLADTQYF. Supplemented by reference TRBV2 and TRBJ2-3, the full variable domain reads EPEVTQTPSHQVTQMGQEVILRCVPISNHLYFYWYRQILGQKVEFLVSFYNNEISEKSEIFDDQFSVERPDGSNFTLKIRSTKLEDSAMYFCASSDNGLADTQYFGPGTRLTVL.

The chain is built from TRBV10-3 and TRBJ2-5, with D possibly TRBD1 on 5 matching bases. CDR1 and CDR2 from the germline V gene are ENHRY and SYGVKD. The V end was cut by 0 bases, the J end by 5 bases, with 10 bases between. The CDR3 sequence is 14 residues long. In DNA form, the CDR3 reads TGTGCCATCAGTGAGTCATGGCAGGGTGAGACCCAGTACTTC. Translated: CAISESWQGETQYF.

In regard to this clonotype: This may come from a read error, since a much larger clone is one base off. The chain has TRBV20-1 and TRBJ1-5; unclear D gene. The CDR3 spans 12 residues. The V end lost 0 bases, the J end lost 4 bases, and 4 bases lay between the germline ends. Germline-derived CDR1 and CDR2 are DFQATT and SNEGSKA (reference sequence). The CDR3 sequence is CSARERNQPQHF. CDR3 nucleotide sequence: TGCAGTGCTAGAGAGAGGAATCAGCCCCAGCATTTT.

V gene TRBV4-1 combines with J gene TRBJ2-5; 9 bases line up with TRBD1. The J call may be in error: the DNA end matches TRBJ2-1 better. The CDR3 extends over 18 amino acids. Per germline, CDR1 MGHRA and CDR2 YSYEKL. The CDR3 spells CASSQDIRSGTGTNEQFF. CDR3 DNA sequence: TGCGCCAGCAGCCAAGATATCAGGTCGGGGACAGGGACGAATGAGCAGTTCTTC.

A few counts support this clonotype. CDR3 bases: TGTGCCAGCAGCTCGAGGGTGGGGGGCCTCACTAACTATGGCTACACCTTC. Translation: CASSSRVGGLTNYGYTF. The chain uses TRBV7-2 and TRBJ1-2; maybe TRBD1 (6 bases). There are 17 residues in the CDR3. CDR1 is SGHTA, CDR2 FQGNSA, per germline. The V end lost 4 bases, the J end lost 0 bases, and 18 bases lay between the germline ends.

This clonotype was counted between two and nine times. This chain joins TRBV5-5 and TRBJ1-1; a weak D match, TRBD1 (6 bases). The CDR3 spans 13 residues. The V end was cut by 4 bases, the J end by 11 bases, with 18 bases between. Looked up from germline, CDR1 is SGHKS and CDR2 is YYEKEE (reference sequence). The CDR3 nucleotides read TGTGCCAGCAGCCTCACGGAAATAAGGGGGGCTTTCTTT. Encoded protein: CASSLTEIRGAFF. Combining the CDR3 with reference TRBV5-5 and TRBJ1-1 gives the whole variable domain DAGVTQSPTHLIKTRGQQVTLRCSPISGHKSVSWYQQVLGQGPQFIFQYYEKEERGRGNFPDRFSARQFPNYSSELNVNALLLGDSALYLCASSLTEIRGAFFGQGTRLTVV.

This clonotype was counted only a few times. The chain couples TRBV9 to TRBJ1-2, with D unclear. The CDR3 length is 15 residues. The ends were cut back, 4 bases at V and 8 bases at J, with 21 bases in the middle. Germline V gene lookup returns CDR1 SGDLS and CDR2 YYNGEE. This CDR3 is CASSPRESVKMGYTF. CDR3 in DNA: TGTGCCAGCAGCCCCCGGGAGTCCGTTAAAATGGGCTACACCTTC.

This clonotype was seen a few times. Here the CDR3 DNA reads TGCGCCAGCAGCCAAGATATGGTACGCAGGTCAAGGAGTGGCTACACCTTC. Translated: CASSQDMVRRSRSGYTF. The V gene is TRBV4-1, the J gene TRBJ1-2; D call uncertain. CDR1 is MGHRA, CDR2 YSYEKL, per germline. V lost 0 bases, J lost 7 bases, and 21 bases lay in between. This CDR3 has 17 amino acids.

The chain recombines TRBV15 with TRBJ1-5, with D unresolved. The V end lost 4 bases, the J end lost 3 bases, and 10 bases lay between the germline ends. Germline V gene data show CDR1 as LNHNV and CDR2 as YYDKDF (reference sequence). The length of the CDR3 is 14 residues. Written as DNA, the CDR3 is TGTGCCACCAGCACGCTTGTGCCCAATCAGCCCCAGCATTTT. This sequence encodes CATSTLVPNQPQHF.

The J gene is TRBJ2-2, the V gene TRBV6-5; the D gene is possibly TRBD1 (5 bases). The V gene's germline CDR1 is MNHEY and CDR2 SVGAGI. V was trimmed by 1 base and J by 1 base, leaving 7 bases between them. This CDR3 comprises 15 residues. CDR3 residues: CASSYLGQNTGELFF. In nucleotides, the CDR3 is TGTGCCAGCAGTTACTTAGGACAGAACACCGGGGAGCTGTTTTTT.

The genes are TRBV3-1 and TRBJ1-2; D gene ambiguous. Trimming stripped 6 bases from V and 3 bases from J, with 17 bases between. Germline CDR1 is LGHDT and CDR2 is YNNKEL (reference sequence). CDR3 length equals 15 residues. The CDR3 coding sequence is TGTGCCAGCAGTCCCGAGGGCGCGTTTTACTATGGCTACACCTTC. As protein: CASSPEGAFYYGYTF.

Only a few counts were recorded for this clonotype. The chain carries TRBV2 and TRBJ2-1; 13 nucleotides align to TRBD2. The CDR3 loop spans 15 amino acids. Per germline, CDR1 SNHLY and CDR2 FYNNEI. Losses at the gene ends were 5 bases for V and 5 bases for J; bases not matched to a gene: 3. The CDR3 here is CASSRTSGGDNEQFF. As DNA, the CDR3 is TGTGCCAGCAGTCGAACTAGCGGGGGGGACAATGAGCAGTTCTTC.

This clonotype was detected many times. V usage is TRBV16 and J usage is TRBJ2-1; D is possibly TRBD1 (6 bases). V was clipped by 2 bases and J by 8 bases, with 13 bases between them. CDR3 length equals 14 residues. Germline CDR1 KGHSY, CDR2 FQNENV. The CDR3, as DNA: TGTGCCAGCAGCCAACAACTACAGGGCCATGAGCAGTTCTTC. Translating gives CASSQQLQGHEQFF.

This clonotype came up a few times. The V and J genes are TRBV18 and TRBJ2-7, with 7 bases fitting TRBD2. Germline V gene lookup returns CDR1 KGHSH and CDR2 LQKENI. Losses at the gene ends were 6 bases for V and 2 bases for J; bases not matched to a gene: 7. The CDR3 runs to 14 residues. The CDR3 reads CASSHESGTYEQYV. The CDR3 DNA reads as TGTGCCAGCTCCCATGAGAGCGGGACCTACGAGCAGTACGTC.

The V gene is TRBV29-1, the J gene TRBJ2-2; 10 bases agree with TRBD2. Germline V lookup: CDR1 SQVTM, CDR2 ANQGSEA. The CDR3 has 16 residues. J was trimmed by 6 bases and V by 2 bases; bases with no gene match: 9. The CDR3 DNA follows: TGCAGCGTTGAACCCAGCGGGAGGGCCGGGCCCGGGGAGCTGTTTTTT. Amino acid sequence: CSVEPSGRAGPGELFF.

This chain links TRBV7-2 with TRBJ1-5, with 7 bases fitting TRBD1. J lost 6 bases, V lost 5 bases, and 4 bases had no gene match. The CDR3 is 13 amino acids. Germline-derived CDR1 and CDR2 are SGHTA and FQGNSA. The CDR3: CASSPRDSQPQHF. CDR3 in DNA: TGTGCCAGCAGCCCCCGGGACAGTCAGCCCCAGCATTTT.

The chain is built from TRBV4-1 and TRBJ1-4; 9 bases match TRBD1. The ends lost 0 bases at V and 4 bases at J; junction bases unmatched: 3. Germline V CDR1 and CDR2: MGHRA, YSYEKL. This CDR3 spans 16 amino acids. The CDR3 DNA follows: TGCGCCAGCAGCCAAGATGGGACAGGGCTTAATGAAAAACTGTTTTTT. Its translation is CASSQDGTGLNEKLFF.

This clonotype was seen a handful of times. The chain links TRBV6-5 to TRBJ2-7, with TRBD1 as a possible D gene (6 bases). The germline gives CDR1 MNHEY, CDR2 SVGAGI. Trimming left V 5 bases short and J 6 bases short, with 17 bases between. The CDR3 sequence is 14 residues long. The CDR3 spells CASSTTGRVSEQYF. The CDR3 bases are TGTGCCAGCAGTACGACAGGACGGGTTAGCGAGCAGTACTTC.